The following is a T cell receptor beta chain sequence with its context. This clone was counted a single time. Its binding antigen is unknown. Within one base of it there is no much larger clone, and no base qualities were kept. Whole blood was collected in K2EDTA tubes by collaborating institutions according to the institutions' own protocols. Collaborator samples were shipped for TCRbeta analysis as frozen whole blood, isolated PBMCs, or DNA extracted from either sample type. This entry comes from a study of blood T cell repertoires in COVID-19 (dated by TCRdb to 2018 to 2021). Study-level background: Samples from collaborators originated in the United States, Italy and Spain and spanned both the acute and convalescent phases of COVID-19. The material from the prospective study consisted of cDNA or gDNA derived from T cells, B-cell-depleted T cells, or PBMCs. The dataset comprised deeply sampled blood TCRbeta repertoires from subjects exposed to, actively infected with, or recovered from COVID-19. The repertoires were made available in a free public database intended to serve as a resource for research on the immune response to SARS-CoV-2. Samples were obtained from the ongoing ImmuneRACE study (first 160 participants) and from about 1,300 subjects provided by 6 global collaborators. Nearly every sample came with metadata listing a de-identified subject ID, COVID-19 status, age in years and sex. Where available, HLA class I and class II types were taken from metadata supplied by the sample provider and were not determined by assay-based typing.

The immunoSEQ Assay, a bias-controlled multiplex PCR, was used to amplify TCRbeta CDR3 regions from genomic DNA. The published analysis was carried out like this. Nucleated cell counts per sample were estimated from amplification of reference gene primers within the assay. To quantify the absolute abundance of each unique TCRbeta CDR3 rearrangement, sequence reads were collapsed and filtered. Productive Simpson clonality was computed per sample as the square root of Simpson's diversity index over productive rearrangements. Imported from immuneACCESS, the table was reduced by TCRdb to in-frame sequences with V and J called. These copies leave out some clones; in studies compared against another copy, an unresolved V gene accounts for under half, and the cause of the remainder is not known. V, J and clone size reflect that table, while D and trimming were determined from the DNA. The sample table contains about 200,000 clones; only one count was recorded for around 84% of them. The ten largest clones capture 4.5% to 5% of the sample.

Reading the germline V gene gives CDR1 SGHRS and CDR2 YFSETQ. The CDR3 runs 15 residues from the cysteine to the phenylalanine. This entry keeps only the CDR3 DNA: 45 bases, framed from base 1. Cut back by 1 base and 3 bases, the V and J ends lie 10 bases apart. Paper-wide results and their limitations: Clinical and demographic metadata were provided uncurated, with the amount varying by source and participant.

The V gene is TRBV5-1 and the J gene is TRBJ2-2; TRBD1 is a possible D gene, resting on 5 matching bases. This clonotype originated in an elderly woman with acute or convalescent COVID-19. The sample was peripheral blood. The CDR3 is CASSLFRVDTGELFF. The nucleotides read TGCGCCAGCAGCTTGTTCAGGGTTGACACCGGGGAGCTGTTTTTT.